In this sample, the clone carrying this T cell receptor (beta chain) turned up a few times. Assay used: immunoSEQ multiplex PCR; TCRdb lists only in-frame clones, some missing. This sample yields approximately 150,000 clones, of which over 80% are seen a single time; over 35% belongs to the top ten. Germline V CDR1 and CDR2: SGHDT, YYEEEE. Trimming pared 6 bases from V and 1 base from J, leaving 13 bases between. CDR3 size: 14 residues. The sample comes from a study of blood T cell repertoires in COVID-19. Material for sequencing was peripheral blood. This clonotype originated in a man between 45 and 60 years old who had recovered from COVID-19. V is TRBV5-6 and J is TRBJ1-2, with D possibly matching TRBD1 (5 bases). In DNA form, the CDR3 reads TGTGCCAGCACCGACCTCCAGGGTAACTATGGCTACACCTTC. This codes for CASTDLQGNYGYTF.